A single sample gave rise to the 27 T cell receptor beta chains below, sequenced in a study of T cell repertoires in cytomegalovirus infection. TCRdb reanalysed the reads using MiXCR and keeps one entry per CDR3 protein. The sample lists about 440,000 distinct CDR3 sequences; roughly 30% were seen once. The sample taken for sequencing was PBMCs. The source of these receptors is a human donor in good health (CMV status not recorded). Some clones in this sample may be carry-over from other donors' samples.

There are a few counts of this clonotype. The chain joins TRBV7-9 to TRBJ2-3, with D maybe TRBD2 (6 bases). The V gene lost 5 bases and the J gene lost 8 bases, with 20 bases spanning the gap. The CDR3 contains 15 residues. CDR1 and CDR2 (germline): SEHNR, FQNEAQ (reference sequence). CDR3 in amino acids: CASSPGTAKWGTQYF. In DNA form, the CDR3 reads TGTGCCAGCAGCCCAGGGACTGCCAAGTGGGGTACGCAGTATTTT.

The rearrangement joins TRBV6-5 to TRBJ1-2; D is possibly TRBD1 (6 bases). Germline CDR1 reads MNHEY; CDR2 reads SVGAGI. The CDR3 loop spans 16 amino acids. V dropped 5 bases and J dropped 2 bases, with 18 bases sitting between them. This CDR3 is CASSTKFRGPNYGYTF. The CDR3 bases are TGTGCCAGCAGTACGAAATTTCGGGGGCCCAACTATGGCTACACCTTC.

This clonotype was detected many times. The gene calls are TRBV7-2 and TRBJ2-1; D call uncertain. This CDR3 has 13 amino acids. Trimming shortened V by 1 base and J by 2 bases, and 3 bases separated the two germline ends. The V gene's germline CDR1 is SGHTA and CDR2 FQGNSA. CDR3 loop: CASSLETYNEQFF. As DNA, the CDR3 is TGTGCCAGCAGCTTAGAAACCTACAATGAGCAGTTCTTC.

The chain employs TRBV3-1 and TRBJ1-1; a possible D gene is TRBD1 (6 bases). This CDR3 has 15 amino acids. Germline-derived CDR1 and CDR2 are LGHDT and YNNKEL (reference sequence). Deletions cut 3 bases from V and 0 bases from J, with 11 bases between. The CDR3 DNA is TGTGCCAGCAGCCAGGGACAAATTATGAACACTGAAGCTTTCTTT. Translated: CASSQGQIMNTEAFF.

This clonotype turned up a few times. V gene TRBV28 combines with J gene TRBJ2-5; 16 bases map to TRBD2. V lost 7 bases to trimming and J lost 5 bases; unmatched junction nucleotides: 13. The germline V gene encodes CDR1 MDHEN and CDR2 SYDVKM. CDR3 size: 18 residues. This CDR3 reads CASTMGTSGGALWETQYF. CDR3 DNA: TGTGCCAGCACCATGGGGACTAGCGGGGGGGCGTTGTGGGAGACCCAGTACTTC.

This clonotype was counted at least ten times. The DNA for the CDR3 is TGTGCCAGCAGCCCCGACAGGGGTAACACTGAAGCTTTCTTT. Translated, it gives CASSPDRGNTEAFF. The chain recombines TRBV11-2 with TRBJ1-1; 8 nucleotides line up with TRBD1. Germline values: CDR1 SGHAT, CDR2 FQNNGV. V lost 5 bases to trimming and J lost 2 bases; unmatched junction nucleotides: 4. The CDR3 has 14 residues.

The CDR3 DNA is TGCAGCGTTGTCGGCCAGGGGGGGAAGGCGAGCTCTGGAAACACCATATATTTT. Encoded protein: CSVVGQGGKASSGNTIYF. The chain carries TRBV29-1 and TRBJ1-3, with 7 bases lining up with TRBD1. The trim removed 4 bases at V and 0 bases at J, leaving 15 bases unmatched. The CDR3 has 18 amino acids. Germline V lookup: CDR1 SQVTM, CDR2 ANQGSEA.

The chain joins TRBV4-1 to TRBJ2-2, with a tentative D call TRBD1 (6 bases). The V and J ends lost 0 bases and 5 bases respectively, with 10 bases between them. The CDR3 covers 15 residues. Germline loops: CDR1 MGHRA, CDR2 YSYEKL. Here the CDR3 reads CASSQDRGRTGELFF. The CDR3 coding sequence is TGCGCCAGCAGCCAAGACAGGGGAAGGACCGGGGAGCTGTTTTTT.

This clonotype was counted only a few times. V and J are TRBV6-1 and TRBJ1-1; perhaps TRBD1 as D (6 bases). CDR1 is MNHNS and CDR2 is SASEGT in the germline V gene. CDR3 length: 16 amino acids. The V end lost 5 bases, the J end lost 0 bases, and 16 bases lay between the germline ends. As DNA, the CDR3 is TGTGCCAGCAGTAAAGGGGGGGGGGTGATGAACACTGAAGCTTTCTTT. Protein sequence: CASSKGGGVMNTEAFF.

The gene calls are TRBV19 and TRBJ1-4; D is ambiguous. Trimming stripped 3 bases from V and 11 bases from J, with 13 bases between. The CDR3 spans 13 residues. Germline assignment: CDR1 LNHDA and CDR2 SQIVND (reference sequence). The CDR3 loop is CASSISFGEKLFF. As DNA, the CDR3 is TGTGCCAGTAGTATTTCGTTCGGGGAGAAACTGTTTTTT.

There are a few counts of this clonotype. V and J are TRBV5-1 and TRBJ2-7; TRBD1 aligns across 7 bases. The germline V gene has CDR1 SGHRS and CDR2 YFSETQ. There are 16 residues in the CDR3. Germline trimming cut 0 bases from V and 2 bases from J; bases unmatched to any gene: 8. CDR3 amino acids: CASSLAGAGGAYEQYF. CDR3 DNA sequence: TGCGCCAGCAGCTTGGCCGGAGCAGGGGGAGCCTACGAGCAGTACTTC. The variable domain in full, with the rest retrieved from reference TRBV5-1 and TRBJ2-7, is KAGVTQTPRYLIKTRGQQVTLSCSPISGHRSVSWYQQTPGQGLQFLFEYFSETQRNKGNFPGRFSGRQFSNSRSEMNVSTLELGDSALYLCASSLAGAGGAYEQYFGPGTRLTVT.

This clonotype was seen more than once but under ten times. This chain uses TRBV5-4 with TRBJ2-7; tentatively, D is TRBD1 or TRBD2 (5 bases each). V gave up 0 bases and J gave up 5 bases, with 12 bases separating them. CDR1 and CDR2 from the germline V gene are SGHNT and YYREEE (reference sequence). The CDR3 is 14 residues long. For the CDR3, the DNA is TGTGCCAGCAGCTTGGCAGGGAATAGCGACGAGCAGTACTTC. Its translation: CASSLAGNSDEQYF. The full variable domain, completed using reference TRBV5-4 and TRBJ2-7, is ETGVTQSPTHLIKTRGQQVTLRCSSQSGHNTVSWYQQALGQGPQFIFQYYREEENGRGNFPPRFSGLQFPNYSSELNVNALELDDSALYLCASSLAGNSDEQYFGPGTRLTVT.

This clonotype was seen a handful of times. V gene TRBV5-1 combines with J gene TRBJ2-3, with 10 bases fitting TRBD2. V trimming: 6 bases; J trimming: 0 bases; junction bases outside the gene matches: 13. Germline CDR1 SGHRS, CDR2 YFSETQ. The CDR3 runs 18 residues. CDR3 loop: CASTWWLAGDSSTDTQYF. The CDR3 coding sequence is TGCGCCAGCACGTGGTGGCTAGCGGGGGATTCTAGCACAGATACGCAGTATTTT.

This clonotype has only a few counts. The chain links TRBV28 to TRBJ2-5; 10 nucleotides line up with TRBD1. Germline V CDR1 and CDR2: MDHEN, SYDVKM. V trimming: 6 bases; J trimming: 3 bases; junction bases outside the gene matches: 10. This CDR3 has 16 amino acids. In DNA form, the CDR3 reads TGTGCCAGCAGCTCCTTTGCCGGACAGGGGGAAGAGACCCAGTACTTC. Translated, it gives CASSSFAGQGEETQYF.

V is TRBV20-1 and J is TRBJ1-2; D not resolved. Looked up from germline, CDR1 is DFQATT and CDR2 is SNEGSKA (reference sequence). Trimming left V 4 bases short and J 7 bases short, with 22 bases between. This CDR3 is built from 15 residues. CDR3 nucleotide sequence: TGCAGTGCTATCCCTCAGCCCCAGAGGGCGGGTGGCTACACCTTC. Its translation: CSAIPQPQRAGGYTF.

The rearrangement uses TRBV2 and TRBJ2-2; either TRBD1 or TRBD2 may supply D (5 bases each). CDR3 length: 15 residues. Germline lookup yields CDR1 SNHLY and CDR2 FYNNEI. The V and J ends lost 10 bases and 5 bases respectively, with 20 bases between them. In DNA, the CDR3 is TGTGCCAACTCCTGGGACCCCGAGAGAACCGGGGAGCTGTTTTTT. Translating it yields CANSWDPERTGELFF.

This clonotype was counted between two and nine times. The chain combines TRBV7-9 with TRBJ1-1; the D gene is possibly TRBD1 (5 bases). The CDR3 spans 17 residues. Germline assignment: CDR1 SEHNR and CDR2 FQNEAQ (reference sequence). V lost 7 bases and J 0 bases, leaving 21 bases between the germline ends. CDR3 amino acids: CASTFVSGQGMNTEAFF. The CDR3 DNA reads TGTGCCAGCACCTTCGTAAGTGGGCAGGGAATGAACACTGAAGCTTTCTTT. The full variable domain, rest sourced from reference TRBV7-9 and TRBJ1-1, is DTGVSQNPRHKITKRGQNVTFRCDPISEHNRLYWYRQTLGQGPEFLTYFQNEAQLEKSRLLSDRFSAERPKGSFSTLEIQRTEQGDSAMYLCASTFVSGQGMNTEAFFGQGTRLTVV.

This rearrangement joins TRBV30 to TRBJ1-4; a possible D gene is TRBD1 (5 bases). Deletions cut 0 bases from V and 10 bases from J, with 15 bases between. The CDR3 length is 14 residues. Germline V lookup: CDR1 GTSNPN, CDR2 SVGIG (reference sequence). This CDR3 is CAWSVGTTARKLFF. DNA for the CDR3: TGTGCCTGGAGTGTTGGGACCACCGCCAGAAAACTGTTTTTT.

This clonotype was seen ten or more times. This sequence joins TRBV7-9 and TRBJ1-6; maybe TRBD1 (6 bases). Germline CDR1 reads SEHNR; CDR2 reads FQNEAQ (reference sequence). V was pared by 5 bases and J by 9 bases, with 14 bases between. This CDR3 is built from 14 residues. Written as DNA, the CDR3 is TGTGCCAGCAGCATGACGACAGGCAGTTCACCCCTCCACTTT. Translating it yields CASSMTTGSSPLHF.

For this clonotype: A much larger clone lies a single base off, so this may be a read error. The CDR3 nucleotides read TGTGCCAGCAGCGTAATCTCTAACTATTGCTACACCTTC. It specifies CASSVISNYCYTF. This chain connects TRBV7-2 to TRBJ1-2; D unresolved. CDR3 length: 13 amino acids. Germline V CDR1 and CDR2: SGHTA, FQGNSA.

A remark on this clonotype: With a much larger clone just one base away, this may be a read error. The conserved closing phenylalanine or tryptophan is absent in this CDR3, likely reflecting a read error. This chain uses TRBV7-2 with TRBJ2-5, with 7 bases aligning to TRBD2. Germline V CDR1 and CDR2: SGHTA, FQGNSA. The CDR3 covers 16 residues. V lost 2 bases and J lost 1; bases outside the gene matches: 7. DNA for the CDR3: TGTGCCAGCAGCTTACCCCGGGACTACCCCCAAGAGACCCAGTACTTA. It specifies CASSLPRDYPQETQYL.

This clonotype was observed many times. J is TRBJ1-1 and V is TRBV7-2; maybe TRBD1 (6 bases). Germline V gene data show CDR1 as SGHTA and CDR2 as FQGNSA. V lost 1 base to trimming and J lost 6 bases, with 12 bases between them. The CDR3 is made up of 14 amino acids. The CDR3 loop is CASSLVPGDAEAFF. The CDR3 region has the DNA TGTGCCAGCAGCTTAGTTCCAGGGGATGCTGAAGCTTTCTTT.

This clonotype showed up many times. The gene calls are TRBV7-8 and TRBJ2-7; the D is unclear. The CDR3 loop spans 13 amino acids. Trimming stripped 2 bases from V and 6 bases from J, with 11 bases between. CDR1 SGHVS and CDR2 FQNEAQ come from the germline V gene. The CDR3 nucleotides are TGTGCCAGCAGCTTAAGGGCCTACGTCGAGCAGTACTTC. Amino acid sequence: CASSLRAYVEQYF.

The chain has TRBV11-1 and TRBJ2-2, with TRBD1 matching 10 bases. CDR1 is SGHAT, CDR2 FQDESV, per germline (reference sequence). V shed 6 bases and J 0 bases; nucleotides not matched to a gene: 16. The CDR3 has 20 residues. Here the CDR3 reads CASRRNSRTGGFSNTGELFF. As DNA, the CDR3 is TGTGCCAGCAGAAGAAATTCTAGGACAGGGGGTTTTTCGAACACCGGGGAGCTGTTTTTT.

This clonotype was seen a few times. This chain joins TRBV7-9 and TRBJ2-1, with 14 bases aligning to TRBD2. Trimming took 5 bases from V and 7 from J; bases not matched to a gene: 7. CDR1 is SEHNR, CDR2 FQNEAQ, per germline (reference sequence). This CDR3 region has 16 residues. CDR3 bases: TGTGCCAGCAGCCCAATGGGACTAGCGGGGGCGAATGAGCAGTTCTTC. Its translation is CASSPMGLAGANEQFF.

This clonotype occurred many times. The chain recombines TRBV7-9 with TRBJ1-5; D is uncertain. Germline loops: CDR1 SEHNR, CDR2 FQNEAQ (reference sequence). The CDR3 is 14 amino acids. Trimming stripped 6 bases from V and 4 bases from J, with 13 bases between. The CDR3 DNA reads as TGTGCCAGCAGGCGCGAGGGCCTGAATCAGCCCCAGCATTTT. Protein sequence: CASRREGLNQPQHF.

The V and J genes are TRBV7-8 and TRBJ2-1; D possibly corresponds to TRBD2 (5 bases). CDR1 is SGHVS and CDR2 is FQNEAQ in the germline V gene. This CDR3 is 16 amino acids long. V was clipped by 1 base and J by 0 bases, with 10 bases between them. CDR3 sequence: CASSLGSVGSYNEQFF. CDR3 nucleotide sequence: TGTGCCAGCAGCTTAGGTAGCGTAGGCTCCTACAATGAGCAGTTCTTC.